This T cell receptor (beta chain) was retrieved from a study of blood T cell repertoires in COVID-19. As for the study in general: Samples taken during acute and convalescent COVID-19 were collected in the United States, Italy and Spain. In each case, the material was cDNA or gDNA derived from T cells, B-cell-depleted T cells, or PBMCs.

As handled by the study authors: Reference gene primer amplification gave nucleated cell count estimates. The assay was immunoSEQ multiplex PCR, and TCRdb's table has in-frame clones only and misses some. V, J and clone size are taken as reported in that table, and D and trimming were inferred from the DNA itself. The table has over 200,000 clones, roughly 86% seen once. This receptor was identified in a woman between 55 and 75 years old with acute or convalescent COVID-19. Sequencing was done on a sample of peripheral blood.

The CDR3 bases are TGTGCCAGCAGCGTAGAGGACGGACTCTATGGCTACACCTTC. Translating gives CASSVEDGLYGYTF. The chain joins TRBV9 to TRBJ1-2, with unresolved D. In germline, CDR1 is SGDLS, CDR2 YYNGEE. Trimming shortened V by 0 bases and J by 4 bases, and 10 bases separated the two germline ends. CDR3 length: 14 amino acids.